The 9 T cell receptor beta chains given below trace back to one sample, sequenced in a study of cytomegalovirus exposure and HLA in healthy donors. 60 Vbeta and 13 Jbeta primers were used in PCR. TCRdb keeps only in-frame clones here, not all; method: immunoSEQ multiplex PCR. The sample shows about 140,000 clones, around 76% of them seen only once. Sequencing input: PBMCs. The receptors stem from a man aged 18-30 years in good health and CMV-seronegative.

The J gene is TRBJ1-4, the V gene TRBV7-9; D uncertain. Germline CDR1 reads SEHNR; CDR2 reads FQNEAQ (reference sequence). Trimming shortened V by 5 bases and J by 4 bases, and 8 bases separated the two germline ends. The CDR3 covers 13 residues. This CDR3 is CASSDSSNEKLFF. The CDR3 DNA reads as TGTGCCAGCAGCGATAGTAGTAATGAAAAACTGTTTTTT.

This clone turned up a few times. V and J are TRBV7-2 and TRBJ2-3; 7 nucleotides align to TRBD1. The CDR3 contains 15 residues. V shed 6 bases and J 6 bases; nucleotides not matched to a gene: 12. CDR1 and CDR2 (germline): SGHTA, FQGNSA. Here the CDR3 reads CASSEQTGLSDTQYF. The CDR3 nucleotides are TGTGCCAGCAGTGAACAGACAGGGCTCTCTGATACGCAGTATTTT.

The chain carries TRBV5-1 and TRBJ2-5; D possibly corresponds to TRBD1 (6 bases). Per the germline V gene, CDR1 is SGHRS and CDR2 is YFSETQ. Trimming removed 1 base at V and 5 bases at J, with 12 bases between. The CDR3 has 14 residues. The CDR3 sequence is CASSLRGFIETQYF. CDR3 in DNA: TGCGCCAGCAGCTTGAGGGGGTTTATCGAGACCCAGTACTTC.

The chain combines TRBV6-5 with TRBJ2-5; 11 bases line up with TRBD1. With the DNA end fitting TRBJ2-7 better, the J assignment may be wrong. This CDR3 has 16 amino acids. Looked up from germline, CDR1 is MNHEY and CDR2 is SVGAGI. The CDR3 sequence is CASSFSGQGDSYEQYF. CDR3 sequence (DNA): TGTGCCAGCAGTTTTTCGGGACAGGGGGACTCCTACGAGCAGTACTTC.

This clone occurred once. This chain connects TRBV7-9 to TRBJ2-5; D perhaps matches TRBD1 (6 bases). This CDR3 region has 15 residues. Germline-derived CDR1 and CDR2 are SEHNR and FQNEAQ (reference sequence). V was cut by 3 bases and J by 5 bases, with 16 bases left in between. The CDR3 loop is CASSFDQGWRETQYF. CDR3 sequence (DNA): TGTGCCAGCAGCTTTGACCAGGGGTGGAGGGAGACCCAGTACTTC.

The chain combines TRBV5-1 with TRBJ2-3, with TRBD1 matching 7 bases. The CDR3 totals 16 residues. V lost 3 bases, J lost 0 bases, and 7 bases stayed unmatched. Germline CDR1 and CDR2: SGHRS and YFSETQ. The DNA for the CDR3 is TGCGCCAGCAGCTACCTCCGGGACAGCAGCACAGATACGCAGTATTTT. Amino acids: CASSYLRDSSTDTQYF.

The chain uses TRBV5-4 and TRBJ1-4; D might be TRBD1 (5 bases). The V and J ends lost 6 bases and 10 bases respectively, with 28 bases between them. The CDR3 spans 17 residues. Germline CDR1 reads SGHNT; CDR2 reads YYREEE (reference sequence). CDR3 DNA sequence: TGTGCCAGCACCATCTCCGGGCCCAGACAGATTATCGGAAAACTGTTTTTT. Protein: CASTISGPRQIIGKLFF.

The chain recombines TRBV11-2 with TRBJ1-1; 8 nucleotides line up with TRBD1. The V and J ends lost 4 bases and 7 bases, in that order; junction bases with no gene match: 11. The CDR3 is 15 amino acids. Germline assignment: CDR1 SGHAT and CDR2 FQNNGV. The CDR3 reads CASSSRQGRRGEAFF. The CDR3 DNA follows: TGTGCCAGCAGCTCCAGACAGGGGAGGAGGGGTGAAGCTTTCTTT.

The V call is TRBV7-2, the J call TRBJ2-7; no clear D gene. The germline V gene encodes CDR1 SGHTA and CDR2 FQGNSA. The CDR3 spans 16 residues. Trimming took off 1 base at V and 1 base at J, with 14 bases between the two ends. CDR3: CASSLVAAVPSYEQYF. The DNA for the CDR3 is TGTGCCAGCAGCTTAGTTGCGGCTGTACCGTCCTACGAGCAGTACTTC.